The 18 T cell receptor beta chains reported below all come from one sample, sequenced in a study of T-cell memory formation after mild COVID-19. From the 5' RACE reads, TCRdb called clonotypes with MiXCR, one entry per CDR3 protein. Of 340,000 or so distinct CDR3 sequences listed, over 10% are singletons. The sequenced sample consisted of PBMCs or a T cell subset sorted from them (not recorded which). Receptors were obtained from a man younger than 35 who had mild COVID-19 (a few samples of this study predate the infection). Cell type and time point are not known.

At least ten counts were recorded for this clonotype. The chain combines TRBV4-1 with TRBJ2-3; D not certain. V was clipped by 0 bases and J by 0 bases, with 10 bases between them. This CDR3 is built from 16 residues. Germline CDR1 is MGHRA and CDR2 is YSYEKL. CDR3 amino acids: CASSQEGPPSTDTQYF. CDR3 in DNA: TGCGCCAGCAGCCAAGAGGGCCCCCCTAGCACAGATACGCAGTATTTT.

The rearrangement joins TRBV6-5 to TRBJ1-1, with a tentative D call TRBD1 (5 bases). The CDR3 consists of 14 residues. Germline CDR1 reads MNHEY; CDR2 reads SVGAGI. V was shortened by 6 bases and J by 5 bases, with 16 bases between the two germline ends. DNA for the CDR3: TGTGCCAGCAGCCGGGACGTCGGGGGGACTGAAGCTTTCTTT. Protein: CASSRDVGGTEAFF.

This clonotype appeared many times. This chain links TRBV7-6 with TRBJ2-3; 8 bases match TRBD2. This CDR3 is 16 amino acids long. Germline assignment: CDR1 SGHVS and CDR2 FNYEAQ. Trimming cost V 5 bases and J 2 bases; bases outside gene matches: 9. In DNA form, the CDR3 reads TGTGCCAGCAGCCTCTCGGGGGGGCCCACCACAGATACGCAGTATTTT. This translates into CASSLSGGPTTDTQYF.

This clonotype was seen a few times. V usage is TRBV11-1 and J usage is TRBJ2-7; TRBD1 aligns across 7 bases. Germline CDR1 reads SGHAT; CDR2 reads FQDESV (reference sequence). This CDR3 region has 15 residues. With 2 bases clipped from V and 3 bases from J, the junction kept 7 bases outside the gene matches. The DNA for the CDR3 is TGTGCCAGCAGCTTATTTCGGGACAGATACTACGAGCAGTACTTC. It specifies CASSLFRDRYYEQYF.

The chain carries TRBV12-3 or TRBV12-4 and TRBJ2-7, with TRBD1 identical over 7 bases. Unmatched junction bases numbered 7, after V lost 3 bases and J lost 2 bases. The CDR3 is 15 residues long. This CDR3 is CASSFPGTATYEQYF. CDR3 in DNA: TGTGCCAGCAGTTTCCCCGGGACAGCTACCTACGAGCAGTACTTC.

In this sample, this clonotype turned up a few times. This chain joins TRBV10-3 and TRBJ2-3; D is unresolved. Germline V gene data show CDR1 as ENHRY and CDR2 as SYGVKD. Trimming pared 8 bases from V and 8 bases from J, leaving 11 bases between. This CDR3 comprises 11 residues. The CDR3 spells CAILKLGTQYF. DNA for the CDR3: TGTGCCATCCTCAAATTGGGTACGCAGTATTTT.

This clonotype was counted at least ten times. This CDR3 is CASSQGGQSRHGYTF. In DNA, the CDR3 is TGCGCCAGCAGCCAAGGAGGACAGTCTCGCCATGGCTACACCTTC. The chain couples TRBV4-1 to TRBJ1-2; D is possibly TRBD1 (6 bases). Germline lookup yields CDR1 MGHRA and CDR2 YSYEKL. V lost 1 base and J lost 6, with 15 bases in between. CDR3 length equals 15 residues.

The J gene is TRBJ2-3, the V gene TRBV24-1; D call uncertain. This CDR3 is built from 14 residues. Germline-derived CDR1 and CDR2 are KGHDR and SFDVKD. The germline V and J ends were trimmed by 3 bases and 3 bases, with 9 bases remaining between them. CDR3 in amino acids: CATSDPDSTDTQYF. In DNA form, the CDR3 reads TGTGCCACCAGTGATCCCGACTCGACAGATACGCAGTATTTT.

This clonotype was seen more than once but under ten times. This chain links TRBV12-3 or TRBV12-4 with TRBJ1-5; 9 bases map to TRBD1. V was pared by 1 base and J by 2 bases, with 3 bases of the junction left unmatched. The CDR3 is 16 amino acids. Here the CDR3 DNA reads TGTGCCAGCAGTTTAGGGGACAGGGTAGGCAATCAGCCCCAGCATTTT. Its protein is CASSLGDRVGNQPQHF.

This clonotype was counted only a few times. V usage is TRBV25-1 and J usage is TRBJ2-1; TRBD1 matches 9 bases. Trimming at V came to 7 bases and at J to 9 bases, leaving 16 bases not matched to a gene. Germline V gene sequence: CDR1 MGHDK, CDR2 SYGVNS. CDR3 length: 16 residues. Here the CDR3 DNA reads TGTGCCAGCACCCCCCGGGACAGGGCGCCTTTAGGTGAGCAGTTCTTC. It yields the protein CASTPRDRAPLGEQFF.

This clonotype was picked up a small number of times. This chain joins TRBV5-1 and TRBJ2-7, with 8 bases fitting TRBD1. Looked up from germline, CDR1 is SGHRS and CDR2 is YFSETQ. The CDR3 totals 15 residues. V gave up 0 bases and J gave up 2 bases; unmatched junction bases: 4. CDR3: CASSLGVTGAYEQYF. The CDR3 nucleotides read TGCGCCAGCAGCTTGGGGGTGACAGGGGCCTACGAGCAGTACTTC.

This clonotype was observed a handful of times. The rearrangement links TRBV7-2 to TRBJ2-5, with TRBD2 identical over 7 bases. The germline gives CDR1 SGHTA, CDR2 FQGNSA. V lost 3 bases to trimming and J lost 3 bases; unmatched junction nucleotides: 7. CDR3 length equals 15 residues. The CDR3: CASSFLAGEKETQYF. CDR3 DNA: TGTGCCAGCAGCTTCCTCGCGGGGGAGAAAGAGACCCAGTACTTC.

This chain uses TRBV6-6 with TRBJ2-5, with D perhaps assigned TRBD1 or TRBD2 (5 bases each). Per the germline V gene, CDR1 is MNHNY and CDR2 is SVGAGI (reference sequence). The CDR3 covers 16 residues. Trimming removed 3 bases from V and 2 bases from J, with 16 bases in between. The CDR3: CASSYGTGAAQETQYF. CDR3 nucleotide sequence: TGTGCCAGCAGTTATGGGACCGGCGCGGCACAAGAGACCCAGTACTTC.

The chain links TRBV7-2 to TRBJ2-5; perhaps TRBD2 as D (5 bases). The CDR3 totals 13 residues. Trimming took off 0 bases at V and 10 bases at J, with 12 bases between the two ends. Germline CDR1 reads SGHTA; CDR2 reads FQGNSA. In DNA form, the CDR3 reads TGTGCCAGCAGCTTAGCGTGGGGAGATGGCCAGTACTTC. Translated, it gives CASSLAWGDGQYF.

In this sample, this clonotype turned up many times. V is TRBV6-2 or TRBV6-3 and J is TRBJ2-5; D unclear. The CDR3 sequence is 11 residues long. Germline V gives CDR1 MNHEY, CDR2 SVGEGT. Deletions cut 8 bases from V and 0 bases from J, with 4 bases between. CDR3 DNA: TGTGCCAGCGGGTACCAAGAGACCCAGTACTTC. Its translation: CASGYQETQYF.

The chain has TRBV9 and TRBJ2-2; D unresolved. The V gene's germline CDR1 is SGDLS and CDR2 YYNGEE. Trimming removed 3 bases from V and 5 bases from J, with 8 bases in between. The CDR3 has 13 residues. Written as DNA, the CDR3 is TGTGCCAGCAGCGGGGGTCGGACCGGGGAGCTGTTTTTT. Translated: CASSGGRTGELFF.

This clonotype was detected a few times. The chain links TRBV7-9 to TRBJ1-2; TRBD1 matches at 9 bases. The germline CDR1 and CDR2 sequences are SEHNR and FQNEAQ (reference sequence). The CDR3 is 15 residues long. V trimming: 2 bases; J trimming: 7 bases; junction bases outside the gene matches: 8. The CDR3 region is CASSLPPGQGSGYTF. CDR3 nucleotide sequence: TGTGCCAGCAGCTTACCCCCGGGACAGGGTAGTGGCTACACCTTC. Variable domain in full (rest from reference TRBV7-9 and TRBJ1-2): DTGVSQNPRHKITKRGQNVTFRCDPISEHNRLYWYRQTLGQGPEFLTYFQNEAQLEKSRLLSDRFSAERPKGSFSTLEIQRTEQGDSAMYLCASSLPPGQGSGYTFGSGTRLTVV.

Only a few counts were recorded for this clonotype. The chain links TRBV9 to TRBJ2-2; no definite D call. With 0 bases removed from V and 0 bases from J, the gap between germline ends came to 9 bases. The germline V gene has CDR1 SGDLS and CDR2 YYNGEE. CDR3 length equals 16 residues. This CDR3 is CASSVEGPPNTGELFF. In nucleotides, the CDR3 is TGTGCCAGCAGCGTAGAGGGTCCACCGAACACCGGGGAGCTGTTTTTT.